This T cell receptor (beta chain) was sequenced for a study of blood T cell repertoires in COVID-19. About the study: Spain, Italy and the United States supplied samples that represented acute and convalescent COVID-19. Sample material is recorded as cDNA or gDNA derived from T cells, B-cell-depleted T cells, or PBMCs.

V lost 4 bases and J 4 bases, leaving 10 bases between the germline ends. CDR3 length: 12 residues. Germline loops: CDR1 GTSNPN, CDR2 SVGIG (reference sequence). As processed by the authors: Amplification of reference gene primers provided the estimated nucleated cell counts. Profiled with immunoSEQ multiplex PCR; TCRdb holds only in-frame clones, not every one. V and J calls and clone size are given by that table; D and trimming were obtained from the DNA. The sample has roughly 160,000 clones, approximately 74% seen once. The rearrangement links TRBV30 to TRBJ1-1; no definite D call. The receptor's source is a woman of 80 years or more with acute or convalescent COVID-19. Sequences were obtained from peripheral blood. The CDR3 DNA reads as TGTGCCTGGAATCCGGTCTTCACTGAAGCTTTCTTT. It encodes CAWNPVFTEAFF.